Listed here is a single T cell receptor beta chain. What it binds is not known. The data were taken from a study of blood T cells in healthy people across ages. Overall study context: T cells yielded about one barcoded beta molecule per two cells through template switching. Findings of the study overall: It was not possible, with unsorted PBMCs, to conclusively compare naive and antigen-experienced cells. Long-lived donors exceeded aged donors in naive CD4+ cells and diversity.

Primers used in a second PCR of about 7 to 12 cycles were a sample-barcoded 5' primer and a J-beta primer mix. TCRdb re-called the 5' RACE reads with MiXCR, one entry per CDR3 protein. The sample has 1.2 million to 1.5 million distinct CDR3 sequences, approximately 40% seen once; the top ten hold roughly 7.9%. The CDR3 runs to 15 residues. Trimming took 7 bases from V and 3 from J, leaving 17 bases between them. Germline CDR1 MDHEN, CDR2 SYDVKM. Total RNA extracted from each sample amounted to at least 5.5 micrograms. Sequencing was performed on blood. This TCR was sampled from a woman aged 18-29 years in good health. This chain uses TRBV28 with TRBJ2-3; D is possibly TRBD2 (7 bases). The CDR3 DNA is TGTGCCAGCACCTCTGGGGGGGCCGATACAGATACGCAGTATTTT. Protein sequence: CASTSGGADTDTQYF.